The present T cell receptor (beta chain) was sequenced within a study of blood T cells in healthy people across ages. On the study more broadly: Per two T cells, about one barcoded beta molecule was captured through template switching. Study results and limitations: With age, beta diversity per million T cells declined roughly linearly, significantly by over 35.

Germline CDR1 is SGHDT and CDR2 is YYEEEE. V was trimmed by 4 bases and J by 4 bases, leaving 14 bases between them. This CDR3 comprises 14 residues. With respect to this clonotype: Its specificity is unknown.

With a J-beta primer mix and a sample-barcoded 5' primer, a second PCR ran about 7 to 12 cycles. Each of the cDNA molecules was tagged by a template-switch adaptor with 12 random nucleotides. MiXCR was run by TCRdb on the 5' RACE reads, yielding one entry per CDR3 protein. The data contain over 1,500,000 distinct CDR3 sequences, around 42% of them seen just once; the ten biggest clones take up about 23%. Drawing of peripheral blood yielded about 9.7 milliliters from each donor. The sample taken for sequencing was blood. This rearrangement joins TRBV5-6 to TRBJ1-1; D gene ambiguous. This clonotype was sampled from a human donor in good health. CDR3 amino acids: CASSPRRRGTEAFF. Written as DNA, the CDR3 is TGTGCCAGCAGCCCCCGACGGCGGGGCACTGAAGCTTTCTTT. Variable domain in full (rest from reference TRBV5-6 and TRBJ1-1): DAGVTQSPTHLIKTRGQQVTLRCSPKSGHDTVSWYQQALGQGPQFIFQYYEEEERQRGNFPDRFSGHQFPNYSSELNVNALLLGDSALYLCASSPRRRGTEAFFGQGTRLTVV.